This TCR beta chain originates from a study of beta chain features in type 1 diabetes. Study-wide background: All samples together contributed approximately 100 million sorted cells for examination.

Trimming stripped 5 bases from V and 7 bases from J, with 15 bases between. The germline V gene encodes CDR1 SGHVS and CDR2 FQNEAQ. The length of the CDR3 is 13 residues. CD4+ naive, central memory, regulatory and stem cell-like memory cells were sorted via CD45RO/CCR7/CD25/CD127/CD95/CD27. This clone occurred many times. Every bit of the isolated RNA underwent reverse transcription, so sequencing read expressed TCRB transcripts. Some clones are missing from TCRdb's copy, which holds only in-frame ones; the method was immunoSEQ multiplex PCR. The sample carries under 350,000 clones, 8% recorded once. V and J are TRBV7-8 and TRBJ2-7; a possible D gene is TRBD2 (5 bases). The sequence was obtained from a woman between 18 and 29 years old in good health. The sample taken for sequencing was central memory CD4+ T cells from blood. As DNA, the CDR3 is TGTGCCAGCAGCAAATTAGCCAGAGGGGAGCAGTACGTC. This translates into CASSKLARGEQYV.